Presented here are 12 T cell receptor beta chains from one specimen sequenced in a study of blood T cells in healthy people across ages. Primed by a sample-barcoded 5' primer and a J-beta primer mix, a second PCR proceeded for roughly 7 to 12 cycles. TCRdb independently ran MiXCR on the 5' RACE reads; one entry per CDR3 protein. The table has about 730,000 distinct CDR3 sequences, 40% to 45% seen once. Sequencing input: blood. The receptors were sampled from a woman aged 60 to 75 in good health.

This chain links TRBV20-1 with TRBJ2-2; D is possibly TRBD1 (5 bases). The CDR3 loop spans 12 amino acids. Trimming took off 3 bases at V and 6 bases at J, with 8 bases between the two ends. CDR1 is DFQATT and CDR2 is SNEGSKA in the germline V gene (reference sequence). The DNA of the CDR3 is TGCAGTGCTAGGGGGCTCCCCGGGGAGCTGTTTTTT. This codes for CSARGLPGELFF.

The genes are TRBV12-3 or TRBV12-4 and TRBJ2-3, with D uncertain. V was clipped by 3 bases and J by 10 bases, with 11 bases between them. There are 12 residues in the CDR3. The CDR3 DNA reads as TGTGCCAGCAGTTTGAATTCCGATGCGCAGTATTTT. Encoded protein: CASSLNSDAQYF.

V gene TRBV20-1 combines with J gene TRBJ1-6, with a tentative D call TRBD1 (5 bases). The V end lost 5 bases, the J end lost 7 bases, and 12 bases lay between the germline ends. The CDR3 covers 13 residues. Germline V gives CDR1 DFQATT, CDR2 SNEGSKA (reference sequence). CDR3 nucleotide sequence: TGCAGTGCTCAGGGAGCGGCGAATTCACCCCTCCACTTT. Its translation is CSAQGAANSPLHF.

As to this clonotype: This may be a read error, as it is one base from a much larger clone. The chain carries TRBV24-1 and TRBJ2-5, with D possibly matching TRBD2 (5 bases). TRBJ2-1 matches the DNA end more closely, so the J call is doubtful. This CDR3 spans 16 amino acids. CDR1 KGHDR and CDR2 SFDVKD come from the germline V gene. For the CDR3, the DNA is TGTGCCACCAGTGATTTTTCCTCGGCGGGCCAAGAGACCCAGTTCTTC. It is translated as CATSDFSSAGQETQFF.

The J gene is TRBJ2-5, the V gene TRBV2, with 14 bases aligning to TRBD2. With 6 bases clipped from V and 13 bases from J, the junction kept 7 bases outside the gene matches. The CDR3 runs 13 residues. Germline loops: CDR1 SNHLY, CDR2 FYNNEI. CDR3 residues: CASRTSGGESRYF. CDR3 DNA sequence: TGTGCCAGCAGGACTAGCGGGGGGGAATCTCGGTACTTC.

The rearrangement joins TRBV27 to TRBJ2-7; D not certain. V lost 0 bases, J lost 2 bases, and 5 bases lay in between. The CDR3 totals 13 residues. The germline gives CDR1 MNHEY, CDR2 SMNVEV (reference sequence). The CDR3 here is CASSLSRPYEQYF. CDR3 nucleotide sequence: TGTGCCAGCAGTTTATCCAGGCCCTACGAGCAGTACTTC.

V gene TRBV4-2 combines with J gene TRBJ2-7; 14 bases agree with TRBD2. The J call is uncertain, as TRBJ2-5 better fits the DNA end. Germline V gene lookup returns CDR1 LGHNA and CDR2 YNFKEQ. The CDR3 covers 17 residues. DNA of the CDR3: TGTGCCAGCAGCCAAGGACTAGCGGGAGGGCCTCGTGAGACCCAGTACTTC. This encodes CASSQGLAGGPRETQYF.

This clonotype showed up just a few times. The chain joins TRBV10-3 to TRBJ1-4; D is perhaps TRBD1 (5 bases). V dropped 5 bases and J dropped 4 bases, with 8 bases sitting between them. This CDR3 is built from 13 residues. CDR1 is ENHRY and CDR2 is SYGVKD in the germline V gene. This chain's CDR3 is CAISPQGNEKLFF. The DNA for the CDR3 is TGTGCCATCAGTCCCCAGGGTAATGAAAAACTGTTTTTT.

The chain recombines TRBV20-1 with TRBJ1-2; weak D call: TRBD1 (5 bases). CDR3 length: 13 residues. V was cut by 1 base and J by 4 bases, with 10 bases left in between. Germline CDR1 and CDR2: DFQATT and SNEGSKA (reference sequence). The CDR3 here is CSARVPGLYGYTF. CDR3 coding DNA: TGCAGTGCTAGAGTGCCAGGGCTCTATGGCTACACCTTC.

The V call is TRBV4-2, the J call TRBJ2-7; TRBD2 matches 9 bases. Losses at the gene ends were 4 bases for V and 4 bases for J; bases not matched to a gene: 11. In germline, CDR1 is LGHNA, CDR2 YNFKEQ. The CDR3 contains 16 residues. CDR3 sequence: CASSPGGRGGRYEQYF. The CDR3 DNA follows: TGTGCCAGCAGCCCTGGTGGGCGGGGGGGCCGTTACGAGCAGTACTTC.

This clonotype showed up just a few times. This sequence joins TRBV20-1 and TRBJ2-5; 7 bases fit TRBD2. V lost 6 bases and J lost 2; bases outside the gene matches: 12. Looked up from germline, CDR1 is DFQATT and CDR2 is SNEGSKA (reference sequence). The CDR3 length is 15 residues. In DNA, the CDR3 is TGCAGTGCCGGCGAGCCAGCGGGGCTACAAGAGACCCAGTACTTC. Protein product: CSAGEPAGLQETQYF.

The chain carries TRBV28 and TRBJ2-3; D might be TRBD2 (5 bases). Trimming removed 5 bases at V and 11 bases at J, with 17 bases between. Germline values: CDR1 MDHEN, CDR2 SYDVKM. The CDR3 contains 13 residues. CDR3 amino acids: CASSAPYHEGQYF. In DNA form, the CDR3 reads TGTGCCAGCAGTGCCCCGTATCACGAGGGGCAGTATTTT.